A single sample is the source of the 15 T cell receptor beta chains below, sequenced in a study of OX40 agonist ivuxolimab in advanced cancers. The repertoire was sequenced with immunoSEQ multiplex PCR; TCRdb's copy has only in-frame clones and lacks some. The sample records 80,000 or so clones, more than 80% being singletons. Source: CD4+ or CD8+ T cells sorted from blood, taken in a trial of the OX40 agonist ivuxolimab. All receptors come from an adult with an advanced solid tumor such as melanoma, head and neck, liver or kidney cancer.

This rearrangement joins TRBV19 to TRBJ1-2, with D possibly TRBD1 on 5 matching bases. The V gene's germline CDR1 is LNHDA and CDR2 SQIVND (reference sequence). The CDR3 runs 11 residues. V lost 8 bases to trimming and J lost 7 bases, with 11 bases between them. The CDR3 spells CASRQGGGYTF. CDR3 in DNA: TGTGCCAGTCGCCAGGGAGGTGGCTACACCTTC.

The chain links TRBV7-9 to TRBJ2-7, with a possible D match to TRBD1 (5 bases). The CDR3 has 16 residues. Trimming removed 5 bases at V and 2 bases at J, with 19 bases between. CDR1 and CDR2 from the germline V gene are SEHNR and FQNEAQ (reference sequence). CDR3 in amino acids: CASSRPRAGEPYEQYF. The CDR3 bases are TGTGCCAGCAGCCGCCCCAGGGCAGGTGAACCCTACGAGCAGTACTTC.

This clone has just one count. The chain is built from TRBV6-5 and TRBJ2-7; D tentatively fits TRBD1 or TRBD2 (7 bases each). The CDR3 is 15 residues long. V lost 8 bases to trimming and J lost 3 bases, with 20 bases between them. Germline CDR1 reads MNHEY; CDR2 reads SVGAGI. The DNA of the CDR3 is TGTGCCAGCTCCCAGGGGGGGTCGTCCATCTACGAGCAGTACTTC. This translates into CASSQGGSSIYEQYF.

The chain uses TRBV4-1 and TRBJ1-5, with D hard to call. Germline assignment: CDR1 MGHRA and CDR2 YSYEKL. Trimming pared 4 bases from V and 5 bases from J, leaving 9 bases between. The CDR3 runs to 13 residues. The CDR3 DNA reads TGCGCCAGCAGCCTAGAGAGGGATCAGCCCCAGCATTTT. This sequence encodes CASSLERDQPQHF.

The genes are TRBV5-6 and TRBJ2-5; 7 bases agree with TRBD1. V was pared by 0 bases and J by 4 bases, with 9 bases of the junction left unmatched. This CDR3 region has 16 residues. From germline, CDR1 is SGHDT and CDR2 YYEEEE. CDR3 nucleotides: TGTGCCAGCAGCTTGGCACAGGGGTCGCCAGGAGAGACCCAGTACTTC. Its protein product is CASSLAQGSPGETQYF.

V and J are TRBV5-1 and TRBJ2-1; D is unclear. There are 17 residues in the CDR3. Trimming cost V 1 base and J 0 bases, with 14 bases left between them. The germline CDR1 and CDR2 sequences are SGHRS and YFSETQ. The CDR3 coding sequence is TGCGCCAGCAGCTTGTTCAAGGGCTTTAGCTCCTACAATGAGCAGTTCTTC. It specifies CASSLFKGFSSYNEQFF.

The chain is built from TRBV5-6 and TRBJ2-2; 9 bases are shared with TRBD1. The CDR3 is made up of 15 amino acids. Germline loops: CDR1 SGHDT, CDR2 YYEEEE. V was pared by 4 bases and J by 1 base, with 2 bases of the junction left unmatched. The DNA for the CDR3 is TGTGCCAGCAGCATGGGACAGGGGAACACCGGGGAGCTGTTTTTT. Translation gives CASSMGQGNTGELFF.

The V call is TRBV6-1, the J call TRBJ1-1, with D perhaps TRBD1 (5 bases). V lost 1 base to trimming and J lost 1 base, with 10 bases between them. Per the germline V gene, CDR1 is MNHNS and CDR2 is SASEGT. This CDR3 spans 15 amino acids. CDR3 sequence reads: CASSEEAGWNTEAFF. The CDR3 DNA is TGTGCCAGCAGTGAAGAGGCAGGGTGGAACACTGAAGCTTTCTTT.

The genes are TRBV11-1 and TRBJ2-1; TRBD2 matches at 9 bases. The CDR3 totals 15 residues. After removal of 5 bases from V and 1 base from J, the junction contained 3 bases not matched to a gene. Per the germline V gene, CDR1 is SGHAT and CDR2 is FQDESV (reference sequence). The CDR3 bases are TGTGCCAGCAGCCGGAGCGGGGGGTCCTACAATGAGCAGTTCTTC. Protein product: CASSRSGGSYNEQFF.

This clone has just one count. The CDR3 coding sequence is TGTGCCAGCAGCGCCGGGGGAGGGTTGGGGGAGACCCAGTACTTC. Its translation: CASSAGGGLGETQYF. The V call is TRBV6-1, the J call TRBJ2-5; 7 bases are a match to TRBD2. Unmatched junction bases numbered 12, after V lost 6 bases and J lost 5 bases. This CDR3 is 15 amino acids long. Germline V lookup: CDR1 MNHNS, CDR2 SASEGT.

The chain's CDR3 is CASSQDGGQGNQPQHF. CDR3 bases: TGTGCCAGCAGCCAAGATGGCGGACAGGGGAATCAGCCCCAGCATTTT. The rearrangement uses TRBV4-2 and TRBJ1-5, with TRBD1 matching over 9 bases. This CDR3 is built from 16 residues. The J segment lost 4 bases and the V segment lost 0 bases, leaving 4 bases of the junction unmatched. From germline, CDR1 is LGHNA and CDR2 YNFKEQ.

CDR3 bases: TGTGCCAGCTCACCAAAAACAAGCGGGGCTAGCACAGATACGCAGTATTTT. It yields the protein CASSPKTSGASTDTQYF. The chain employs TRBV18 and TRBJ2-3; 7 nucleotides match TRBD2. The CDR3 has 17 amino acids. Germline V CDR1 and CDR2: KGHSH, LQKENI. V was pared by 2 bases and J by 0 bases, with 8 bases of the junction left unmatched.

This clone occurred once. The chain employs TRBV2 and TRBJ1-2; 7 bases agree with TRBD1. The germline CDR1 and CDR2 sequences are SNHLY and FYNNEI. The CDR3 consists of 15 residues. J lost 0 bases, V lost 6 bases, and 7 bases had no gene match. CDR3 bases: TGTGCCAGCAGAGAACGGACAGGTTCTAACTATGGCTACACCTTC. Translation: CASRERTGSNYGYTF.

This rearrangement joins TRBV7-2 to TRBJ2-5; 8 bases agree with TRBD1. V lost 6 bases, J lost 5 bases, and 8 bases stayed unmatched. Germline values: CDR1 SGHTA, CDR2 FQGNSA. The CDR3 covers 14 residues. DNA of the CDR3: TGTGCCAGCAGTCCTGGGCAGGGGGCGGAGACCCAGTACTTC. Translation: CASSPGQGAETQYF. Full variable domain (rest looked up from reference TRBV7-2 and TRBJ2-5): GAGVSQSPSNKVTEKGKDVELRCDPISGHTALYWYRQSLGQGLEFLIYFQGNSAPDKSGLPSDRFSAERTGGSVSTLTIQRTQQEDSAVYLCASSPGQGAETQYFGPGTRLLVL.

In this sample, this clone turned up a few times. The J gene is TRBJ2-1, the V gene TRBV11-2; TRBD2 matches 7 bases. CDR3 length equals 19 residues. From germline, CDR1 is SGHAT and CDR2 FQNNGV. V lost 2 bases to trimming and J lost 1 base; unmatched junction nucleotides: 14. CDR3 sequence reads: CASSLLTGGISLSYNEQFF. The CDR3 DNA reads TGTGCCAGCAGCTTACTGACGGGGGGAATCTCGCTGTCCTACAATGAGCAGTTCTTC.